This T cell receptor (beta chain) was obtained from a study of lung T cells in sarcoidosis with Löfgren's syndrome. Study observations and caveats: The most expanded V genes in Löfgren's patients were reportedly TRAV12-1 and TRBV2. Multiple Löfgren's syndrome patients reportedly shared TRAV12-1 and TRBV2 CDR3 motifs, suggesting public CD4+ TCRs. Sarcoidosis antigen recognition was only suggested, antigen unidentified.

This clonotype came up many times. No antigen is known for it. One entry per CDR3 protein results from TCRdb running MiXCR on the reads. Of 58,000 or so distinct CDR3 sequences in the sample, 21% are singletons; the top ten hold 2.3%. The CDR3 runs to 15 residues. CDR1 MDHEN and CDR2 SYDVKM come from the germline V gene. V shed 3 bases and J shed 0 bases, with 9 bases lying between them. J is TRBJ1-5 and V is TRBV28; no firm D call. This receptor was taken from a human donor with sarcoidosis (Löfgren's syndrome or another form), or a control subject (not recorded which). Sequencing input: CD4+ T cells from PBMCs. CDR3 amino acids: CASSFSTVSNQPQHF. The DNA for the CDR3 is TGTGCCAGCAGTTTCTCGACGGTTAGCAATCAGCCCCAGCATTTT.